This TCR beta chain stems from a study of cytomegalovirus exposure and HLA in healthy donors. The study's findings and limits: Trimming of TCR beta V- and J-genes showed a link, identified in a later analysis, to a missense DCLRE1C variant. Among TCR beta chains, those listed as cytomegalovirus-associated numbered some 160.

With regard to this clone: Its antigen is unknown.

This CDR3 is 13 amino acids long. Deletions cut 4 bases from V and 6 bases from J, with 9 bases between. Germline V gives CDR1 ENHRY, CDR2 SYGVKD. Donors consisted of healthy bone marrow donors. The primer mix had 60 Vbeta and 13 Jbeta primers. Here immunoSEQ multiplex PCR was the method, and the copy in TCRdb shows in-frame clones only, minus some. The data hold approximately 170,000 clones, with 65% to 85% observed a single time. This receptor was taken from a woman younger than 35 in good health and CMV-seronegative. The sample taken for sequencing was PBMCs. The rearrangement uses TRBV10-3 and TRBJ2-2; unclear D gene. In DNA, the CDR3 is TGTGCCATCAGTGGCGTCGAGTCCGGGGAGCTGTTTTTT. Its protein product is CAISGVESGELFF.